This T cell receptor beta chain was sequenced during a study of early T cells in non-severe SARS-CoV-2 infection. Overall study: The sequenced material was bulk RNA from unsorted whole blood, and its chains were unpaired.

CDR1 and CDR2 from the germline V gene are MNHEY and SVGEGT. V was cut by 6 bases and J by 4 bases, with 7 bases left in between. CDR3 length: 11 amino acids. From the 5' RACE reads, TCRdb called clonotypes with MiXCR, one entry per CDR3 protein. Among more than 20,000 distinct CDR3 sequences listed, approximately 4.8% were seen once. This clonotype was seen many times. The sample comprised whole blood. The chain joins TRBV6-2 or TRBV6-3 to TRBJ2-7; a weak D match, TRBD1 (6 bases). This sequence was found in an adult who was a healthcare worker with PCR-confirmed SARS-CoV-2 infection or an uninfected control (not recorded which). In DNA form, the CDR3 reads TGTGCCAGCAGAACAGGGTACGAGCAGTACTTC. Translation: CASRTGYEQYF.